A single T cell receptor (beta chain) is shown here with its context. Authors' methods: Amplification of reference gene primers was used by the study to estimate nucleated cell counts. Sequencing used immunoSEQ multiplex PCR; TCRdb keeps in-frame clones, though not all of them. V and J calls and clone size are those listed in that table; D and trimming were worked out from the DNA. The data show about 180,000 clones, with approximately 90% seen just once and approximately 2.9% held by the top ten. From germline, CDR1 is SGHAT and CDR2 FQNNGV. V was pared by 1 base and J by 2 bases, with 5 bases between. CDR3 length: 13 residues. This sample stems from a study of blood T cell repertoires in COVID-19. Study-level background: Samples taken during acute and convalescent COVID-19 were collected in the United States, Italy and Spain. T cells, B-cell-depleted T cells, or PBMCs provided the cDNA or gDNA that served as material.

The material sequenced was peripheral blood. V and J are TRBV11-2 and TRBJ1-2; tentative D call: TRBD1 (5 bases). The sequence was collected from a woman aged 25 to 39 with active or convalescent COVID-19. This CDR3 is CASSLGTNYGYTF. In nucleotides, the CDR3 is TGTGCCAGCAGCTTAGGGACAAACTATGGCTACACCTTC.